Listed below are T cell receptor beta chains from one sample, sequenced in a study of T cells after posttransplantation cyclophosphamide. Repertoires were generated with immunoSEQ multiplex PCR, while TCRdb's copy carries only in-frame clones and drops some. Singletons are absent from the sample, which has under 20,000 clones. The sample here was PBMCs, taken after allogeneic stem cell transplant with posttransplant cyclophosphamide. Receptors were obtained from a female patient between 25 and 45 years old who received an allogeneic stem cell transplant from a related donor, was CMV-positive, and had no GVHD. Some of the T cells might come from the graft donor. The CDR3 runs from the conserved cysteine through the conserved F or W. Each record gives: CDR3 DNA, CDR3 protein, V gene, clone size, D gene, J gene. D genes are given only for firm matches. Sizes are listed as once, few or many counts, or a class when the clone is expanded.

CDR3 DNA: TGTGCCAGCAGCCCAGACAGGGGGCGACCCTTTAGGGAGACCCAGTACTTC; CDR3 protein: CASSPDRGRPFRETQYF; V gene: TRBV11-3; clone size: few; D gene: TRBD1; J gene: TRBJ2-5
CDR3 DNA: TGTGCCAGCAGCTCCCTCTTATATACCTACGAGCAGTACTTC; CDR3 protein: CASSSLLYTYEQYF; V gene: TRBV13; clone size: many; D gene: -; J gene: TRBJ2-7
CDR3 DNA: TGTGCCAGCAGCCAAGGGACTAGCGGAGGAGAGGTTGAAGATACGCAGTATTTT; CDR3 protein: CASSQGTSGGEVEDTQYF; V gene: TRBV5-4; clone size: many; D gene: TRBD2; J gene: TRBJ2-3
CDR3 DNA: TGTGCCAGCAGGGTCGACAGCTCCTATAATTCACCCCTCCACTTT; CDR3 protein: CASRVDSSYNSPLHF; V gene: TRBV6-1; clone size: many; D gene: -; J gene: TRBJ1-6
CDR3 DNA: TGTGCCTGGAGTGTACTCAACTATGGCTACACCTTC; CDR3 protein: CAWSVLNYGYTF; V gene: TRBV30; clone size: many; D gene: -; J gene: TRBJ1-2
CDR3 DNA: TGTGCCAGCAGCTCTGGGACTAGCGGGAGAGACGGTGAGCAGTTCTTC; CDR3 protein: CASSSGTSGRDGEQFF; V gene: TRBV5-4; clone size: many; D gene: TRBD2; J gene: TRBJ2-1
CDR3 DNA: TGCGCCAGCAGCCAAGGACGGACTAGCGGGAGATCGGAGACCCAGTACTTC; CDR3 protein: CASSQGRTSGRSETQYF; V gene: TRBV4-3; clone size: many; D gene: TRBD2; J gene: TRBJ2-5
CDR3 DNA: TGTGCCAGTAGTCTTCAGGACAGCTCCTCCTACGAGCAGTACTTC; CDR3 protein: CASSLQDSSSYEQYF; V gene: TRBV19; clone size: many; D gene: -; J gene: TRBJ2-7
CDR3 DNA: TGTGCCAGCAGGGCGAGGGCAACTAATGAAAAACTGTTTTTT; CDR3 protein: CASRARATNEKLFF; V gene: TRBV28; clone size: many; D gene: -; J gene: TRBJ1-4
CDR3 DNA: TGTGCCAGCAGTCCTCGGCGGGGGGGCTCACCCCTCCACTTT; CDR3 protein: CASSPRRGGSPLHF; V gene: TRBV27; clone size: many; D gene: -; J gene: TRBJ1-6
CDR3 DNA: TGTGCCAGCTCACCAGTGGCGGTAGAGCAGTTCTTC; CDR3 protein: CASSPVAVEQFF; V gene: TRBV18; clone size: many; D gene: -; J gene: TRBJ2-1
CDR3 DNA: TGTGCCAGCAGTGAATGGGGGGGCCGATACTACGAGCAGTACTTC; CDR3 protein: CASSEWGGRYYEQYF; V gene: TRBV25-1; clone size: many; D gene: -; J gene: TRBJ2-7